This entry lists 8 T cell receptor beta chains sequenced from one sample in a study of cytomegalovirus exposure and HLA in healthy donors (dated by TCRdb to 2016 to 2017). The method behind the library was the immunoSEQ multiplex PCR assay. For the multiplex PCR, a mixture combining 60 forward primers for TCR Vbeta segments and 13 reverse primers for TCR Jbeta segments was used. In its TCRdb copy, this immuneACCESS table keeps in-frame sequences only and misses some clones. Where compared with another copy, unresolved V genes explain less than half of these, and the others have no known cause. Recorded for this sample are about 120,000 clones; roughly 70% of them occurred a single time. Of the sample, nearly 3% is held by the ten largest clones. Specimen: PBMCs. These receptors came from a woman between 40 and 50 years old in good health and CMV-seropositive.

The chain employs TRBV6-5 and TRBJ1-2, with TRBD1 as a possible D gene (6 bases). The V and J ends lost 5 bases and 1 base respectively, with 11 bases between them. This CDR3 region has 14 residues. In germline, CDR1 is MNHEY, CDR2 SVGAGI. CDR3 bases: TGTGCCAGCAGTAAGGGACATCTTAACTATGGCTACACCTTC. Protein product: CASSKGHLNYGYTF.

There are a few counts of this clone. The chain carries TRBV4-3 and TRBJ1-3, with 7 bases aligning to TRBD1. Germline loops: CDR1 LGHNA, CDR2 YSLEER. V lost 2 bases, J lost 4 bases, and 5 bases stayed unmatched. CDR3 length equals 15 residues. CDR3 sequence: CASSQSRGPGNTIYF. The CDR3 DNA follows: TGCGCCAGCAGCCAATCTAGGGGGCCAGGAAACACCATATATTTT.

V gene TRBV25-1 combines with J gene TRBJ1-4; no clear D gene. The CDR3 consists of 14 residues. The V and J ends lost 3 bases and 1 base respectively, with 6 bases between them. Germline values: CDR1 MGHDK, CDR2 SYGVNS. CDR3 bases: TGTGCCAGCAGTGAGCATAGAACTAATGAAAAACTGTTTTTT. Amino acids: CASSEHRTNEKLFF.

The rearrangement links TRBV7-9 to TRBJ2-3; TRBD2 matches at 10 bases. After removal of 4 bases from V and 2 bases from J, the junction contained 15 bases not matched to a gene. The CDR3 extends over 19 amino acids. Germline assignment: CDR1 SEHNR and CDR2 FQNEAQ (reference sequence). CDR3 residues: CASSSLRVSGGLFTDTQYF. In DNA, the CDR3 is TGTGCCAGCAGCTCCCTGAGGGTTAGCGGGGGGCTTTTCACAGATACGCAGTATTTT.

The chain joins TRBV6-5 to TRBJ1-2; D ambiguous. Germline V gene lookup returns CDR1 MNHEY and CDR2 SVGAGI. Trimming stripped 8 bases from V and 2 bases from J, with 12 bases between. The CDR3 contains 13 residues. The CDR3 DNA sequence: TGTGCCAGCGCAAGAAGCTCAAACTATGGCTACACCTTC. This sequence encodes CASARSSNYGYTF.

This clone was observed once. The junction departs from germline at one end; a sequencing error may be responsible. The genes are TRBV7-7 and TRBJ2-3, with 8 bases aligning to TRBD2. This CDR3 is built from 15 residues. The germline gives CDR1 SSHAT, CDR2 FNYEAQ (reference sequence). The CDR3 spells CASSVAGRSTDTQYF. In DNA, the CDR3 is TGTGCCAGCAGCGTAGCGGGGCGTAGCACAGATACGCAGTATTTT.

The V and J genes are TRBV7-2 and TRBJ1-1, with D maybe TRBD1 (6 bases). CDR3 size: 14 residues. In germline, CDR1 is SGHTA, CDR2 FQGNSA. The V end lost 4 bases, the J end lost 2 bases, and 11 bases lay between the germline ends. The DNA for the CDR3 is TGTGCCAGCAGCTCCTCCAGGGGAAACACTGAAGCTTTCTTT. Its protein product is CASSSSRGNTEAFF.

This clone was seen a few times. This chain connects TRBV6-5 to TRBJ2-7, with D maybe TRBD1 (5 bases). In germline, CDR1 is MNHEY, CDR2 SVGAGI. The CDR3 totals 15 residues. Trimming stripped 2 bases from V and 4 bases from J, with 15 bases between. The CDR3 is CASSYPSRAGYEQYF. For the CDR3, the DNA is TGTGCCAGCAGTTACCCGTCCAGGGCAGGGTACGAGCAGTACTTC.